This T cell receptor (beta chain) was identified in a study of blood T cell repertoires in COVID-19. The germline gives CDR1 SGHTA, CDR2 FQGNSA. The CDR3 spans 15 residues. Trimming took off 4 bases at V and 3 bases at J, with 13 bases between the two ends. Method: immunoSEQ multiplex PCR; TCRdb's copy keeps in-frame clones and lacks some. The repertoire holds over 60,000 clones, with 65% to 85% as singletons. The receptor was derived from a man in his sixties with COVID-19, enrolled during active disease. The sequenced sample was peripheral blood. The rearrangement joins TRBV7-2 to TRBJ1-3; tentative D call: TRBD1 (6 bases). The DNA for the CDR3 is TGTGCCAGCAGCTCTACAGGGACGTATGGAAACACCATATATTTT. Translating it yields CASSSTGTYGNTIYF.